The source of this T cell receptor (beta chain) is a study of blood T cell repertoires in COVID-19. Repertoires were generated with immunoSEQ multiplex PCR, while TCRdb's copy carries only in-frame clones and drops some. This sample has more than 95,000 clones, with 81% found just once. Germline V gene data show CDR1 as SGHNT and CDR2 as YYREEE (reference sequence). The CDR3 is 16 amino acids. V was cut by 1 base and J by 1 base, with 11 bases left in between. The sequence was collected from a woman aged 50 to 65 with acute or convalescent COVID-19. Sequenced input: peripheral blood. The chain carries TRBV5-4 and TRBJ1-4; D is possibly TRBD1 (5 bases). The CDR3 loop is CASSLQGSGTNEKLFF. DNA for the CDR3: TGTGCCAGCAGCTTGCAGGGTTCCGGAACTAATGAAAAACTGTTTTTT.